A selection of T cell receptor beta chains follows, all from one sample in a study of blood T cells in healthy people across ages. Using its own MiXCR run on the 5' RACE reads, TCRdb lists one record per CDR3 protein. Counted here are about 570,000 distinct CDR3 sequences, about 26% occurring once; the ten biggest clones make up approximately 3.3%. This sample also belongs to another study, concerning T cells of mothers and their children.

The material sequenced was blood. The source is a boy younger than 10 in good health. Both conserved end residues are trimmed from each CDR3.

CDR3,J,V
ASSFRDSKGYT,TRBJ1-2,TRBV11-2
ASGLVWGDAQY,TRBJ2-3,TRBV12-5
ASSPWDSSSYEQY,TRBJ2-7,TRBV3-1
SASPPGGAGTDTQY,TRBJ2-3,TRBV20-1
ASSPWTGANVLT,TRBJ2-6,TRBV12-3/TRBV12-4
ASTGRGTRGVSYNEQF,TRBJ2-1,TRBV12-3/TRBV12-4
ASRPGVRDGYT,TRBJ1-2,TRBV12-3/TRBV12-4
ASSQDRGGGATEAF,TRBJ1-1,TRBV4-2
ASSLQGGPYNQPQH,TRBJ1-5,TRBV12-3/TRBV12-4
ASSFVKANFETQY,TRBJ2-5,TRBV7-2
ASSRVEYEQY,TRBJ2-7,TRBV9
ASSVVGVDTQY,TRBJ2-3,TRBV9
ASSLTGTGISYEQY,-,TRBV18
ASSEGLAGYEQF,TRBJ2-1,TRBV10-2
ASSSPAEGLQETQY,TRBJ2-5,TRBV12-3/TRBV12-4
AGSRGGYNEKLF,TRBJ1-4,TRBV7-6
SVEAVQPMLTYEQY,TRBJ2-7,TRBV29-1
ASSLDRVGNIQY,TRBJ2-4,TRBV11-2
ASSLSPKGLMAF,TRBJ1-1,TRBV27
SASSGLAGGRSSDNEQF,TRBJ2-1,TRBV20-1
ASSAGRTQY,-,TRBV9
ASSPPGPRDGIQY,TRBJ2-4,TRBV12-3/TRBV12-4
SVGSFTGELF,TRBJ2-2,TRBV29-1
ASSPGRGLNEQY,-,TRBV18
ASSPPDGLALSYEQY,-,TRBV7-9
ASRSGLAGEETQY,TRBJ2-5,TRBV12-3/TRBV12-4
ASSFGPMKGEQF,TRBJ2-1,TRBV7-2
ASSPQGYIQY,TRBJ2-4,TRBV12-3/TRBV12-4
SVILPAGHTDTQY,TRBJ2-3,TRBV29-1
ASSLETSERRGNEQF,TRBJ2-1,TRBV5-1
ASSLDRMLYGYT,TRBJ1-2,TRBV7-2
SAGLRLAGGNEQY,TRBJ2-7,TRBV29-1
ASSPRTSGTGSYNEQF,TRBJ2-1,TRBV18
ASSQDRERNEQY,TRBJ2-7,TRBV4-3
SATRTSGNPAGEQF,TRBJ2-1,TRBV29-1
ASSLQPGRETQY,TRBJ2-5,TRBV7-2
ASSMTSGGQF,TRBJ2-1,TRBV7-2
ASTLAGVTGELF,TRBJ2-2,TRBV5-5
ASRSGNAETQY,TRBJ2-5,TRBV7-9